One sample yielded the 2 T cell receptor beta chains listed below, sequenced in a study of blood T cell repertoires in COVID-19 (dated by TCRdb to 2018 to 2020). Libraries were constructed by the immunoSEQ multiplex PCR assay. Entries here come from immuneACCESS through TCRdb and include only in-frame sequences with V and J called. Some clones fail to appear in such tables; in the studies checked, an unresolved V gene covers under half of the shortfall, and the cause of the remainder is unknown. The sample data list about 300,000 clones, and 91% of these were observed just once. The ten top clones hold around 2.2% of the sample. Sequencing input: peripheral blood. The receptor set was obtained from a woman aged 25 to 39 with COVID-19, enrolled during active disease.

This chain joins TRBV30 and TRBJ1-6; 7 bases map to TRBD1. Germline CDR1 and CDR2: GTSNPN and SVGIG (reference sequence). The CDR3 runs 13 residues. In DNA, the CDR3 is TGTGCGGTTACAGGGGAGCGGAATTCACCCCTCCACTTT. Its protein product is CAVTGERNSPLHF.

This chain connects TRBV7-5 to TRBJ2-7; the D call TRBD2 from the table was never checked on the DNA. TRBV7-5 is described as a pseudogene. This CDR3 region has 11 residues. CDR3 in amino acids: CLLAGAYEQYF. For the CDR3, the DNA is TGCCTTTTAGCGGGAGCCTACGAGCAGTACTTC.